This T cell receptor beta chain was identified in a study of tumor and adjacent non-tumor tissue in lung cancer. Background on the study: Patients comprised 12 adenocarcinoma, a couple of squamous cell carcinoma and 1 small cell lung cancer.

A modified ARM-PCR protocol with three rounds of nested PCR amplified TCRbeta. Via MiXCR, TCRdb re-called the multiplex PCR reads, giving one row per CDR3 protein. The sample records 90,000 to 100,000 distinct CDR3 sequences, roughly 78% being singletons. No cell sorting was done before RNA was extracted from the tissue. The normal lung tissue was taken more than 3 cm from the tumor edge. Donors were chemotherapy-naive, newly diagnosed lung cancer surgical patients in China, August–late 2014. A word on this clonotype: Its antigen is not identified.

The CDR3 loop spans 14 amino acids. Trimming took 9 bases from V and 7 from J; bases not matched to a gene: 14. CDR1 and CDR2 from the germline V gene are SNHLY and FYNNEI. Study results and limitations: Top 100 clones took a larger repertoire share in normal lung.

Sample: distant non-tumor lung tissue. V is TRBV2 and J is TRBJ1-2, with TRBD1 matching 7 bases. The receptor was derived from a man between 60 and 75 years old with small cell lung cancer. The CDR3 loop is CARTSAQGVAGYTF. In DNA form, the CDR3 reads TGTGCCAGAACTTCTGCCCAGGGGGTGGCTGGCTACACCTTC. The entire variable domain, with the rest obtained from reference TRBV2 and TRBJ1-2, is as follows: EPEVTQTPSHQVTQMGQEVILRCVPISNHLYFYWYRQILGQKVEFLVSFYNNEISEKSEIFDDQFSVERPDGSNFTLKIRSTKLEDSAMYFCARTSAQGVAGYTFGSGTRLTVV.